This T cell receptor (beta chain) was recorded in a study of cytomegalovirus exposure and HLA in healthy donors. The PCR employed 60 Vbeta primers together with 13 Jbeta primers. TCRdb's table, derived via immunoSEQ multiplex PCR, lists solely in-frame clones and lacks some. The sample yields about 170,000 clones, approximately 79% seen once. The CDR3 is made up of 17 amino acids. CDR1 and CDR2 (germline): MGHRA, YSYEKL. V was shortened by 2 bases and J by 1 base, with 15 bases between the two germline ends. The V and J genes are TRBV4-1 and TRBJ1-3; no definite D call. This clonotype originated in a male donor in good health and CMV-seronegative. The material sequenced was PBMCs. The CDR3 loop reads CASSQHQAGSSGNTIYF. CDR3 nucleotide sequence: TGCGCCAGCAGCCAACACCAAGCAGGTAGTTCTGGAAACACCATATATTTT.